Presented here are 5 T cell receptor beta chains from one specimen sequenced in a study of blood T cell repertoires in COVID-19. Repertoires were generated with immunoSEQ multiplex PCR, while TCRdb's copy carries only in-frame clones and drops some. Here the sample spans about 350,000 clones, over 85% being singletons. Sequenced sample: peripheral blood. Every receptor here comes from a woman aged 60 to 75 with COVID-19, enrolled during active disease.

This clone was recorded at least ten times. J is TRBJ1-6 and V is TRBV2; tentatively, D is TRBD1 (5 bases). Trimming pared 8 bases from V and 2 bases from J, leaving 7 bases between. This CDR3 is built from 13 residues. Germline V gene data show CDR1 as SNHLY and CDR2 as FYNNEI. CDR3 coding DNA: TGTGCCAGCGCAGGGACCTATAATTCACCCCTCCACTTT. Protein product: CASAGTYNSPLHF.

The table lists this clone with a count of one. The CDR3, as DNA: TGTGCCAGCAGCCCCTCCAGCGGATTCTATGGCTACACCTTC. Protein sequence: CASSPSSGFYGYTF. V gene TRBV11-2 combines with J gene TRBJ1-2; D ambiguous. In germline, CDR1 is SGHAT, CDR2 FQNNGV. Trimming took 5 bases from V and 4 from J, leaving 14 bases between them. The CDR3 has 14 amino acids.

The CDR3 here is CASSFGQGPGELFF. In nucleotides, the CDR3 is TGTGCCAGCAGCTTTGGGCAGGGGCCCGGGGAGCTGTTTTTT. The chain combines TRBV7-9 with TRBJ2-2; D possibly corresponds to TRBD1 (6 bases). Germline V CDR1 and CDR2: SEHNR, FQNEAQ (reference sequence). This CDR3 has 14 amino acids. Trimming cost V 3 bases and J 6 bases, with 11 bases left between them.

This rearrangement joins TRBV18 to TRBJ1-1; tentatively, D is TRBD1 (5 bases). The V end was cut by 5 bases, the J end by 0 bases, with 7 bases between. The germline CDR1 and CDR2 sequences are KGHSH and LQKENI. CDR3 length: 13 amino acids. Here the CDR3 DNA reads TGTGCCAGCTCAGAACAGGTGAACACTGAAGCTTTCTTT. It translates to CASSEQVNTEAFF.

The chain couples TRBV5-8 to TRBJ1-1; possible D gene TRBD1, 6 bases. The germline V gene has CDR1 SGHTS and CDR2 YDEGEE. Trimming stripped 0 bases from V and 0 bases from J, with 9 bases between. This CDR3 has 15 amino acids. CDR3 nucleotides: TGTGCCAGCAGCTTGGAAAGGACAGTGAACACTGAAGCTTTCTTT. This sequence encodes CASSLERTVNTEAFF.